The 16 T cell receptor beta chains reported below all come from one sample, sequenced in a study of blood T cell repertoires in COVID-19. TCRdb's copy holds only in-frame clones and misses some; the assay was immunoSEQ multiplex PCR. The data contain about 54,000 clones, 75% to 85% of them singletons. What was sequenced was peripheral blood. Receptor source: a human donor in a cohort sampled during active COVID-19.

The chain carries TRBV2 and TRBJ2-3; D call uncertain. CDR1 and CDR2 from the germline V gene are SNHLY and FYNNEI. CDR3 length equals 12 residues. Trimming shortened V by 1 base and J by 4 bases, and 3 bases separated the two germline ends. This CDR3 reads CASSEVADTQYF. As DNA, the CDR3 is TGTGCCAGCAGTGAAGTAGCAGATACGCAGTATTTT.

CDR3 nucleotides: TGTGCCAGCAGCTCTCTTTACCTGGGACTAGCTGACCGAGAGACCCAGTACTTC. Its translation: CASSSLYLGLADRETQYF. The chain couples TRBV28 to TRBJ2-5; 9 bases match TRBD2. With 6 bases clipped from V and 4 bases from J, the junction kept 18 bases outside the gene matches. Germline V gene data show CDR1 as MDHEN and CDR2 as SYDVKM. The CDR3 consists of 18 residues.

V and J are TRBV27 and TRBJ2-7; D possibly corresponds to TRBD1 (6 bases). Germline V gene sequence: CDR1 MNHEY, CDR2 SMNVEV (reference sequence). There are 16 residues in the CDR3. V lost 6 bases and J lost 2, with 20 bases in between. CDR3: CASRRDTLAYTYEQYF. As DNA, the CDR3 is TGTGCCAGCAGGAGGGACACCCTCGCGTACACCTACGAGCAGTACTTC.

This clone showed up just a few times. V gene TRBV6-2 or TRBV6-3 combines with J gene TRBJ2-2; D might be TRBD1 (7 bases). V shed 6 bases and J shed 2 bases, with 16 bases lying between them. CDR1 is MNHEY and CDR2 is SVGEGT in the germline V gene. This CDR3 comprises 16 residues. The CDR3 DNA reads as TGTGCCAGCAGCACTTGGCGGGACAGTAACACCGGGGAGCTGTTTTTT. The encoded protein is CASSTWRDSNTGELFF.

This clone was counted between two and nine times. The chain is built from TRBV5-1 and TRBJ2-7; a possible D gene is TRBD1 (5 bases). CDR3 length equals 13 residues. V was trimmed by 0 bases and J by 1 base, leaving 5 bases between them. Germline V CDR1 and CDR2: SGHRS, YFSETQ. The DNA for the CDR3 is TGCGCCAGCAGCTTGGGACAGTCCTACGAGCAGTACTTC. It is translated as CASSLGQSYEQYF.

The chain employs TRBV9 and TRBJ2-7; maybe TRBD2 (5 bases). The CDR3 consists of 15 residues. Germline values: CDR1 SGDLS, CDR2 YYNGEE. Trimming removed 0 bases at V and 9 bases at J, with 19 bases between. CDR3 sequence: CASSVDREAIRGQYF. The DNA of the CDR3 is TGTGCCAGCAGCGTAGACCGGGAAGCGATTCGGGGGCAGTACTTC.

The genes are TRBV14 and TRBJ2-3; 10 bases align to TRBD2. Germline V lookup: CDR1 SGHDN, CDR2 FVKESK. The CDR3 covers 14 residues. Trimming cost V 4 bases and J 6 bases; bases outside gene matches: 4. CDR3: CASSPGLAWDTQYF. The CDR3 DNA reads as TGTGCCAGCAGCCCGGGACTAGCGTGGGATACGCAGTATTTT.

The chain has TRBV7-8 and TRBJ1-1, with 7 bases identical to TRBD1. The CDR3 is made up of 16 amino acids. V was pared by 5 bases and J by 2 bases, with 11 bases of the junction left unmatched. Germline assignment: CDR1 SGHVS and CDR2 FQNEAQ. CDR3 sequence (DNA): TGTGCCAGCAGCCGAACTCTAGGACAGGTAAACACTGAAGCTTTCTTT. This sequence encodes CASSRTLGQVNTEAFF.

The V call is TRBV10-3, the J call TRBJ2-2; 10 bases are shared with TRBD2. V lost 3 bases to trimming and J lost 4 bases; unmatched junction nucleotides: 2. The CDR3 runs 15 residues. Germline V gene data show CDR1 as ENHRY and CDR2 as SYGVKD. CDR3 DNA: TGTGCCATCAGTGAAACTAGCGGGATCACCGGGGAGCTGTTTTTT. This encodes CAISETSGITGELFF.

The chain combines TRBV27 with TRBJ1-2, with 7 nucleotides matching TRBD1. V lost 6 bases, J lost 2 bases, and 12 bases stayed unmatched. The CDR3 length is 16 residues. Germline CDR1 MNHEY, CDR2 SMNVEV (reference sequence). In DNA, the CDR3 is TGTGCCAGCAGGGGATCCGGGACAGTGATAAACTATGGCTACACCTTC. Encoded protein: CASRGSGTVINYGYTF.

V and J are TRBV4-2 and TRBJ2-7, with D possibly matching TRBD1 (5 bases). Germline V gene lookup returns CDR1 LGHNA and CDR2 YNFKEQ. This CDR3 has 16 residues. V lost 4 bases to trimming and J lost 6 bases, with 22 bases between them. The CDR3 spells CASSPPLNQGFGEQYF. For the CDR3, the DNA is TGTGCCAGCAGCCCCCCCCTCAATCAGGGCTTTGGCGAGCAGTACTTC.

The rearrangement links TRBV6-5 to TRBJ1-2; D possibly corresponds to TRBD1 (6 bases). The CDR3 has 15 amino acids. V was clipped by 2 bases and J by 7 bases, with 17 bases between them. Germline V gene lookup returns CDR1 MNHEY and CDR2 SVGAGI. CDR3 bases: TGTGCCAGCAGTTACATGGGGCAGGGGTCGCGTGGCTACACCTTC. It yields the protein CASSYMGQGSRGYTF.

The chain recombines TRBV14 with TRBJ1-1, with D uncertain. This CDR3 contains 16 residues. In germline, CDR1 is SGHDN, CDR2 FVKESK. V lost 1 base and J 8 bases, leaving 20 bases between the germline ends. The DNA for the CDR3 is TGTGCCAGCAGCCAAGCTGTGGGAGGACCGCGACCCGAAGCTTTCTTT. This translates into CASSQAVGGPRPEAFF.

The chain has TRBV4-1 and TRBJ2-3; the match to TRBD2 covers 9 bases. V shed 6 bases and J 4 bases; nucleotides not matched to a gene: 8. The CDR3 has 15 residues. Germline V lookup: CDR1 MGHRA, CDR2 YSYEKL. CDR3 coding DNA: TGCGCCAGCAGACAGCGGGAGGAGGGTGCAGATACGCAGTATTTT. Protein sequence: CASRQREEGADTQYF.

CDR3 DNA: TGTGCCAGTAGTATCGGGACAGGAGGCCAAGAGACCCAGTACTTC. Amino acids: CASSIGTGGQETQYF. The chain combines TRBV19 with TRBJ2-5; 8 bases match TRBD1. Germline values: CDR1 LNHDA, CDR2 SQIVND (reference sequence). This CDR3 contains 15 residues. Unmatched junction bases numbered 4, after V lost 3 bases and J lost 1 base.

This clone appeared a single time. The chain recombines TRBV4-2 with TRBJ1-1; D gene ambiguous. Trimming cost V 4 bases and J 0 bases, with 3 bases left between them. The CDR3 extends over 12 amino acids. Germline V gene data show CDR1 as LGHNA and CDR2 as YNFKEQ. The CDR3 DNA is TGTGCCAGCAGCCGCGTGAACACTGAAGCTTTCTTT. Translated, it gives CASSRVNTEAFF.